Below, 3 T cell receptor beta chains from the same sample are listed, as sequenced in a study of T cell responses to AZD1222 COVID-19 vaccine. Using immunoSEQ multiplex PCR, the repertoire was profiled, and TCRdb retains in-frame clones only, with some absent. The table has approximately 98,000 clones, over 85% seen once; the top ten hold roughly 3.2%. This specimen was peripheral blood, taken on day 0 of MenACWY control vaccination. These receptors originate from an adult in good health.

The V and J genes are TRBV19 and TRBJ1-2; tentatively, D is TRBD1 (5 bases). CDR1 LNHDA and CDR2 SQIVND come from the germline V gene (reference sequence). Trimming took off 3 bases at V and 3 bases at J, with 14 bases between the two ends. The CDR3 contains 15 residues. The CDR3 sequence is CASSIGAGPYYGYTF. The CDR3 DNA follows: TGTGCCAGTAGTATTGGGGCAGGGCCTTACTATGGCTACACCTTC.

The chain couples TRBV5-8 to TRBJ2-7; TRBD1 aligns across 12 bases. The CDR3 has 18 amino acids. With V trimmed by 3 bases and J by 3 bases, 13 bases remained unmatched. Per germline, CDR1 SGHTS and CDR2 YDEGEE. Here the CDR3 reads CASSSTRYGTGGRYEQYF. The CDR3 bases are TGTGCCAGCAGCTCCACACGCTATGGGACAGGGGGCCGCTACGAGCAGTACTTC.

The chain uses TRBV19 and TRBJ1-2, with D hard to call. The V gene lost 0 bases and the J gene lost 8 bases, with 13 bases spanning the gap. This CDR3 has 14 amino acids. The germline CDR1 and CDR2 sequences are LNHDA and SQIVND (reference sequence). CDR3 sequence reads: CASSIDPRVRGYTF. CDR3 nucleotide sequence: TGTGCCAGTAGTATAGACCCGCGGGTTCGGGGCTACACCTTC.